One sample yielded the 27 T cell receptor beta chains listed below, sequenced in a study of blood T cell repertoires in COVID-19. Profiled with immunoSEQ multiplex PCR; TCRdb holds only in-frame clones, not every one. The repertoire holds 200,000 to 250,000 clones, with 70% to 90% as singletons. Sequenced sample: peripheral blood. The receptor set was obtained from a man in his fifties or sixties who had recovered from COVID-19.

This chain uses TRBV5-1 with TRBJ2-5, with D maybe TRBD1 (6 bases). CDR3 size: 15 residues. V gave up 6 bases and J gave up 3 bases, with 18 bases separating them. Germline CDR1 and CDR2: SGHRS and YFSETQ. CDR3 region: CASKKSGQGKETQYF. The CDR3 bases are TGCGCCAGCAAAAAATCTGGGCAGGGGAAAGAGACCCAGTACTTC. Filled out from reference TRBV5-1 and TRBJ2-5, the complete variable domain reads KAGVTQTPRYLIKTRGQQVTLSCSPISGHRSVSWYQQTPGQGLQFLFEYFSETQRNKGNFPGRFSGRQFSNSRSEMNVSTLELGDSALYLCASKKSGQGKETQYFGPGTRLLVL.

The chain combines TRBV2 with TRBJ1-4, with D tentatively TRBD1 (5 bases). Per the germline V gene, CDR1 is SNHLY and CDR2 is FYNNEI. The CDR3 runs 15 residues. Trimming shortened V by 6 bases and J by 4 bases, and 15 bases separated the two germline ends. The CDR3 region is CASSRRGLGNEKLFF. The CDR3 nucleotides are TGTGCCAGCAGCAGGAGGGGACTTGGTAATGAAAAACTGTTTTTT.

This clone was detected once. The V and J genes are TRBV5-6 and TRBJ2-7, with TRBD2 matching over 7 bases. The CDR3 consists of 15 residues. V shed 2 bases and J 0 bases; nucleotides not matched to a gene: 5. The germline CDR1 and CDR2 sequences are SGHDT and YYEEEE. The CDR3, as DNA: TGTGCCAGCAGCTTCCCTAGCGGTAGCTCCTACGAGCAGTACTTC. The encoded protein is CASSFPSGSSYEQYF.

The chain is built from TRBV7-9 and TRBJ2-5; unclear D gene. CDR3 length equals 13 residues. Trimming shortened V by 6 bases and J by 5 bases, and 13 bases separated the two germline ends. Germline V lookup: CDR1 SEHNR, CDR2 FQNEAQ (reference sequence). For the CDR3, the DNA is TGTGCCAGCAGACGATCTGGAGCCGAGACCCAGTACTTC. Its protein product is CASRRSGAETQYF.

The gene calls are TRBV11-2 and TRBJ2-3, with 10 bases aligning to TRBD2. The germline V gene has CDR1 SGHAT and CDR2 FQNNGV. Trimming took 5 bases from V and 3 from J; bases not matched to a gene: 8. The CDR3 totals 16 residues. The CDR3: CASSGRLAGVTDTQYF. Written as DNA, the CDR3 is TGTGCCAGCAGCGGGAGGCTAGCGGGAGTAACAGATACGCAGTATTTT.

Points on this clone: Other DNA sequences in the same sample also yield this CDR3. The V call is TRBV27, the J call TRBJ1-1; 8 nucleotides agree with TRBD1. The CDR3 covers 13 residues. V was clipped by 0 bases and J by 10 bases; unmatched bases: 4. Germline-derived CDR1 and CDR2 are MNHEY and SMNVEV (reference sequence). The CDR3 protein is CASSLSQGARAFF. Here the CDR3 DNA reads TGTGCCAGCAGTTTATCGCAGGGGGCGAGAGCTTTCTTT.

This clone was counted between two and nine times. V usage is TRBV7-6 and J usage is TRBJ1-3; D unclear. CDR3 length: 15 amino acids. Deletions cut 1 base from V and 2 bases from J, with 9 bases between. Germline loops: CDR1 SGHVS, CDR2 FNYEAQ. This CDR3 reads CASSLVLGPGNTIYF. As DNA, the CDR3 is TGTGCCAGCAGCTTAGTCCTGGGCCCTGGAAACACCATATATTTT. Combining the CDR3 with reference TRBV7-6 and TRBJ1-3 gives the whole variable domain GAGVSQSPRYKVTKRGQDVALRCDPISGHVSLYWYRQALGQGPEFLTYFNYEAQQDKSGLPNDRFSAERPEGSISTLTIQRTEQRDSAMYRCASSLVLGPGNTIYFGEGSWLTVV.

This sequence joins TRBV6-5 and TRBJ1-2; the D gene is possibly TRBD1 (6 bases). This CDR3 has 12 amino acids. Trimming took off 8 bases at V and 6 bases at J, with 13 bases between the two ends. In germline, CDR1 is MNHEY, CDR2 SVGAGI. CDR3 sequence: CASGRGGHGYTF. The CDR3 bases are TGTGCCAGCGGGCGCGGGGGCCATGGCTACACCTTC.

V gene TRBV5-8 combines with J gene TRBJ1-5; 7 bases line up with TRBD1. Germline V gives CDR1 SGHTS, CDR2 YDEGEE. The CDR3 runs 15 residues. The V and J ends lost 3 bases and 2 bases, in that order; junction bases with no gene match: 5. CDR3 bases: TGTGCCAGCAGCTACGGACAGGCCCGCAATCAGCCCCAGCATTTT. Protein sequence: CASSYGQARNQPQHF.

In its sample, this clone was seen many times. V and J are TRBV4-2 and TRBJ2-2; tentative D call: TRBD2 (5 bases). V lost 3 bases and J 0 bases, leaving 11 bases between the germline ends. CDR1 and CDR2 from the germline V gene are LGHNA and YNFKEQ. The CDR3 runs to 16 residues. CDR3: CASSHVLVSNTGELFF. DNA of the CDR3: TGTGCCAGCAGCCACGTACTAGTTTCGAACACCGGGGAGCTGTTTTTT.

This chain links TRBV14 with TRBJ1-1, with D possibly being TRBD1 (6 bases). The V gene lost 0 bases and the J gene lost 7 bases, with 18 bases spanning the gap. Germline loops: CDR1 SGHDN, CDR2 FVKESK. The CDR3 length is 16 residues. CDR3 nucleotide sequence: TGTGCCAGCAGCCAAGATATCGGTCAGGGGTTCAATGAAGCTTTCTTT. Its translation: CASSQDIGQGFNEAFF. Full variable domain (missing parts from reference TRBV14 and TRBJ1-1): EAGVTQFPSHSVIEKGQTVTLRCDPISGHDNLYWYRRVMGKEIKFLLHFVKESKQDESGMPNNRFLAERTGGTYSTLKVQPAELEDSGVYFCASSQDIGQGFNEAFFGQGTRLTVV.

This rearrangement joins TRBV5-1 to TRBJ1-2; maybe TRBD1 (6 bases). V was pared by 4 bases and J by 7 bases, with 20 bases between. CDR1 and CDR2 from the germline V gene are SGHRS and YFSETQ. The CDR3 totals 15 residues. CDR3 amino acids: CASSPAPDSIGGYTF. CDR3 DNA sequence: TGCGCCAGCAGCCCTGCCCCGGACAGTATAGGTGGCTACACCTTC.

In its sample, this clone was seen once. The genes are TRBV6-1 and TRBJ2-5, with 12 nucleotides matching TRBD2. V shed 2 bases and J 5 bases; nucleotides not matched to a gene: 12. This CDR3 spans 18 amino acids. The germline V gene encodes CDR1 MNHNS and CDR2 SASEGT. The DNA of the CDR3 is TGTGCCAGCAGTGAAATACTCCTAGCGGGAGGGCCGGGTGAGACCCAGTACTTC. Amino acid sequence: CASSEILLAGGPGETQYF.

V is TRBV6-6 and J is TRBJ1-1; 7 positions agree with TRBD1. Unmatched junction bases numbered 16, after V lost 5 bases and J lost 13 bases. This CDR3 is 14 amino acids long. Germline lookup yields CDR1 MNHNY and CDR2 SVGAGI (reference sequence). The CDR3 DNA reads TGTGCCAGCAGTGCCCTAGACAGGGACCGAGGGGTTTTCTTT. The encoded protein is CASSALDRDRGVFF.

CDR3 in amino acids: CASSRSGSIRDTQYF. Here the CDR3 DNA reads TGCGCCAGCAGTAGAAGCGGGAGTATTCGGGATACGCAGTATTTT. V gene TRBV5-1 combines with J gene TRBJ2-3; 8 positions match TRBD2. The germline V gene encodes CDR1 SGHRS and CDR2 YFSETQ. With V trimmed by 5 bases and J by 6 bases, 11 bases remained unmatched. The CDR3 is 15 residues long.

V is TRBV2 and J is TRBJ2-7, with TRBD2 matching 8 bases. Germline CDR1 and CDR2: SNHLY and FYNNEI. The CDR3 consists of 15 residues. Losses at the gene ends were 7 bases for V and 4 bases for J; bases not matched to a gene: 12. CDR3 region: CASKNAPAGGYEQYF. The DNA of the CDR3 is TGTGCCAGCAAAAACGCCCCCGCGGGGGGATACGAGCAGTACTTC. Drawing the rest from reference TRBV2 and TRBJ2-7, the complete variable domain is EPEVTQTPSHQVTQMGQEVILRCVPISNHLYFYWYRQILGQKVEFLVSFYNNEISEKSEIFDDQFSVERPDGSNFTLKIRSTKLEDSAMYFCASKNAPAGGYEQYFGPGTRLTVT.

The chain joins TRBV27 to TRBJ1-5; weak D call: TRBD1 (6 bases). The CDR3 is 15 residues long. Per the germline V gene, CDR1 is MNHEY and CDR2 is SMNVEV (reference sequence). V lost 5 bases and J 3 bases, leaving 14 bases between the germline ends. For the CDR3, the DNA is TGTGCCAGCAGTCCACAGGGAGGGGACAATCAGCCCCAGCATTTT. Amino acids: CASSPQGGDNQPQHF.

A single count supports this clone. This chain connects TRBV14 to TRBJ2-1, with D uncertain. V lost 6 bases and J 4 bases, leaving 4 bases between the germline ends. CDR1 and CDR2 from the germline V gene are SGHDN and FVKESK. The CDR3 runs 11 residues. In DNA form, the CDR3 reads TGTGCCAGCAGTCATTACAATGAGCAGTTCTTC. It translates to CASSHYNEQFF.

The gene calls are TRBV27 and TRBJ1-6, with a possible D match to TRBD1 (5 bases). CDR3 length equals 13 residues. From germline, CDR1 is MNHEY and CDR2 SMNVEV (reference sequence). Trimming shortened V by 2 bases and J by 6 bases, and 5 bases separated the two germline ends. CDR3 in amino acids: CASSLQGNSPLHF. CDR3 DNA sequence: TGTGCCAGCAGTTTACAGGGTAATTCACCCCTCCACTTT.

The V gene is TRBV2, the J gene TRBJ1-2; 9 positions agree with TRBD1. The CDR3 has 15 amino acids. Germline lookup yields CDR1 SNHLY and CDR2 FYNNEI. With V trimmed by 5 bases and J by 4 bases, 8 bases remained unmatched. In DNA form, the CDR3 reads TGTGCCAGCAGTTTCGGGACAGGGCAGGGCTATGGCTACACCTTC. It specifies CASSFGTGQGYGYTF.

V usage is TRBV18 and J usage is TRBJ2-3; TRBD2 agrees at 13 bases. Germline CDR1 and CDR2: KGHSH and LQKENI. This CDR3 has 18 residues. V dropped 1 base and J dropped 8; count of bases not matched to a gene: 12. CDR3 sequence reads: CASSPRIGGLAGDATQYF. Written as DNA, the CDR3 is TGTGCCAGCTCACCACGAATCGGAGGACTAGCGGGAGACGCTACGCAGTATTTT.

The chain carries TRBV6-5 and TRBJ2-2; 8 nucleotides align to TRBD2. The CDR3 extends over 16 amino acids. V shed 2 bases, J shed 4 bases, and the junction held 6 bases outside the gene matches. Germline CDR1 MNHEY, CDR2 SVGAGI. The CDR3 nucleotides read TGTGCCAGCAGTTACCTAAGCGGGAGTGTCACCGGGGAGCTGTTTTTT. Translated: CASSYLSGSVTGELFF.

V usage is TRBV28 and J usage is TRBJ1-4, with 11 bases fitting TRBD1. Germline trimming cut 3 bases from V and 8 bases from J; bases unmatched to any gene: 5. This CDR3 has 15 residues. CDR1 MDHEN and CDR2 SYDVKM come from the germline V gene. DNA of the CDR3: TGTGCCAGCAGTTTCCGGGACAGGGGGTGGGAAAAACTGTTTTTT. Its protein product is CASSFRDRGWEKLFF.

The rearrangement uses TRBV27 and TRBJ2-2; 8 bases fit TRBD2. The length of the CDR3 is 15 residues. V shed 7 bases and J 4 bases; nucleotides not matched to a gene: 8. Per germline, CDR1 MNHEY and CDR2 SMNVEV (reference sequence). CDR3 loop: CASISSRGGTGELFF. The CDR3, as DNA: TGTGCCAGCATCTCATCCCGGGGGGGCACCGGGGAGCTGTTTTTT.

About this clone: Germline and junction disagree at one end, which may indicate a read error. The chain joins TRBV2 to TRBJ2-7; TRBD1 is a possible D gene (6 bases). CDR3 length: 11 amino acids. Germline V gene lookup returns CDR1 SNHLY and CDR2 FYNNEI. This CDR3 reads CASSEQGQADF. CDR3 sequence (DNA): TGTGCCAGCAGTGAACAGGGGCAGGCGGACTTC.

The chain combines TRBV28 with TRBJ1-5, with 9 bases aligning to TRBD1. Trimming removed 4 bases from V and 7 bases from J; junction bases left unmatched: 5. Germline V gene data show CDR1 as MDHEN and CDR2 as SYDVKM. The CDR3 loop spans 14 amino acids. CDR3 sequence: CASSSGTGIQPQHF. CDR3 in DNA: TGTGCCAGCAGTTCGGGGACAGGGATACAGCCCCAGCATTTT.

This clone was seen only once. This sequence joins TRBV18 and TRBJ1-1; D unresolved. V dropped 4 bases and J dropped 8 bases, with 20 bases sitting between them. The length of the CDR3 is 15 residues. In germline, CDR1 is KGHSH, CDR2 LQKENI. This CDR3 is CASSLISNTEEEAFF. The CDR3 nucleotides read TGTGCCAGCTCACTTATAAGTAATACGGAGGAGGAAGCTTTCTTT.